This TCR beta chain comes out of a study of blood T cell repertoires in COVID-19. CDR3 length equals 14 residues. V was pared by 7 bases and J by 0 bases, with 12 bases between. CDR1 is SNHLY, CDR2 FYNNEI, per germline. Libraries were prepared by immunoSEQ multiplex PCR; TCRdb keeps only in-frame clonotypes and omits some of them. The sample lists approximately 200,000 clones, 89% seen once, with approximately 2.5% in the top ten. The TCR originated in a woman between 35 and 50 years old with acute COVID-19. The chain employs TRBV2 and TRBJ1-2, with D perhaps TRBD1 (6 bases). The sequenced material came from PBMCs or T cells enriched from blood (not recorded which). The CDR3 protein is CASKDRPTNYGYTF. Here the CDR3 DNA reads TGTGCCAGCAAGGACAGACCTACTAACTATGGCTACACCTTC.